This is a list of T cell receptor beta chains from one sample in a study of T cells in Graves' hyperthyroidism and ophthalmopathy. Each CDR3 protein gets one entry after TCRdb re-called the multiplex PCR reads with MiXCR. The repertoire has about 300,000 distinct CDR3 sequences, 15% to 20% of them found once; the top ten carry 35% to 45%. Sequencing was done on a sample of blood. The receptors come from a man aged 50 to 59 with Graves' ophthalmopathy. The CDR3 runs from the conserved cysteine through the conserved F or W. A D gene is named only where the DNA matches it firmly. A row's size may be missing; if present it is once, few, many or a size class.

J: TRBJ2-3; D: -; size: -; V: TRBV20-1; CDR3: CSAQGRGSPDTQYF; DNA: TGCAGTGCCCAAGGCCGCGGTTCCCCAGATACGCAGTATTTT
J: TRBJ2-7; D: TRBD2; size: -; V: TRBV29-1; CDR3: CSVEVPSFQTSGRAFEQYF; DNA: TGCAGCGTTGAAGTACCAAGTTTTCAGACTAGCGGGAGGGCCTTCGAGCAGTACTTC
J: TRBJ2-1; D: -; size: few; V: TRBV9; CDR3: CASSTRDEPYNEQFF; DNA: TGTGCCAGCAGCACCCGGGACGAGCCCTACAATGAGCAGTTCTTC
J: TRBJ1-5; D: TRBD1; size: -; V: TRBV19; CDR3: CASTSRTGGYSNQPQHF; DNA: TGTGCCAGTACTTCCAGGACAGGGGGTTATAGCAATCAGCCCCAGCATTTT
J: TRBJ2-5; D: TRBD2; size: many; V: TRBV11-2; CDR3: CASSSGLAGESGQYF; DNA: TGTGCCAGCAGCTCTGGACTAGCGGGGGAGAGCGGCCAGTACTTC
J: TRBJ2-7; D: -; size: few; V: TRBV9; CDR3: CASSVDGDEQYF; DNA: TGTGCCAGCAGCGTAGACGGAGACGAGCAGTACTTC
J: TRBJ1-6; D: -; size: -; V: TRBV5-4; CDR3: CASSLKQGGDSPLHF; DNA: TGTGCCAGCAGCTTGAAACAGGGTGGGGATTCACCCCTCCACTTT
J: TRBJ1-3; D: -; size: -; V: TRBV28; CDR3: CASSPPREGVYGNTIYF; DNA: TGTGCCAGCAGTCCTCCGCGGGAAGGGGTTTATGGGAACACCATATATTTT
J: TRBJ1-3; D: -; size: -; V: TRBV5-1; CDR3: CASSGQQGSGNTIYF; DNA: TGCGCCAGCAGCGGCCAACAGGGATCTGGAAACACCATATATTTT
J: TRBJ2-7; D: -; size: many; V: TRBV9; CDR3: CASSVAAAPYEQYF; DNA: TGTGCCAGCAGCGTTGCGGCAGCTCCCTACGAGCAGTACTTC
J: TRBJ1-1; D: -; size: few; V: TRBV20-1; CDR3: CSGTVRSTEAFF; DNA: TGCAGTGGTACGGTGCGTAGCACTGAAGCTTTCTTT
J: TRBJ1-2; D: -; size: -; V: TRBV7-9; CDR3: CASSRDAQGYTF; DNA: TGTGCCAGCAGCCGGGATGCCCAAGGCTACACCTTC
J: TRBJ2-7; D: TRBD1; size: few; V: TRBV11-2; CDR3: CASSPNGQGASEQYF; DNA: TGTGCCAGCAGCCCCAACGGACAGGGGGCAAGCGAGCAGTACTTC
J: TRBJ1-3; D: -; size: -; V: TRBV28; CDR3: CASADRSGNTIYF; DNA: TGTGCCAGCGCGGATCGCTCTGGAAACACCATATATTTT
J: TRBJ2-1; D: TRBD2; size: few; V: TRBV5-4; CDR3: CASSDRPGTSGTSSYNEQFF; DNA: TGTGCCAGCAGCGATAGGCCCGGGACTAGCGGGACGAGCTCCTACAATGAGCAGTTCTTC
J: TRBJ2-2; D: -; size: few; V: TRBV27; CDR3: CASNNTGELFF; DNA: TGTGCCAGCAATAACACCGGGGAGCTGTTTTTT
J: TRBJ2-1; D: -; size: few; V: TRBV11-2; CDR3: CASSTSTGSYNEQFF; DNA: TGTGCCAGCAGCACTTCTACAGGGTCCTACAATGAGCAGTTCTTC
J: TRBJ2-3; D: TRBD1; size: few; V: TRBV10-3; CDR3: CAISRHYRGDTQYF; DNA: TGTGCCATCAGTCGCCACTACAGGGGGGATACGCAGTATTTT
J: TRBJ1-2; D: -; size: -; V: TRBV28; CDR3: CASSPDGHYGYTF; DNA: TGTGCCAGCAGTCCGGACGGACACTATGGCTACACCTTC
J: TRBJ2-7; D: -; size: -; V: TRBV19; CDR3: CASSIFPYYEQYF; DNA: TGTGCCAGTAGTATATTCCCATACTACGAGCAGTACTTC
J: TRBJ1-2; D: TRBD1; size: -; V: TRBV27; CDR3: CASRYRGRSSSGYTF; DNA: TGTGCCAGCAGATACAGGGGGCGTAGTTCGAGTGGCTACACCTTC
J: TRBJ2-7; D: TRBD1; size: -; V: TRBV6-1; CDR3: CASSLQGSSYEQYF; DNA: TGTGCCAGCAGTTTACAGGGGAGCTCCTACGAGCAGTACTTC
J: TRBJ2-1; D: -; size: -; V: TRBV6-1; CDR3: CASSEDWRHGDEQFF; DNA: TGTGCCAGCAGTGAAGACTGGCGTCACGGGGATGAGCAGTTCTTC